The next 16 T cell receptor beta chains were all read from a single sample in a study of cytomegalovirus exposure and HLA in healthy donors. PCR used 60 Vbeta primers and 13 Jbeta primers. Only in-frame clones appear in the TCRdb table, and some are missing; sequencing was by immunoSEQ multiplex PCR. The sample's table shows 150,000 to 200,000 clones. The sample taken for sequencing was PBMCs. Source of these receptors: a man aged 25 to 45 in good health and CMV-seronegative.

V is TRBV7-2 and J is TRBJ2-1; D gene unclear. The CDR3 has 12 amino acids. Germline CDR1 is SGHTA and CDR2 is FQGNSA. V lost 2 bases and J lost 10, with 9 bases in between. CDR3 coding DNA: TGTGCCAGCAGCTTAATGTCCCCGGAGCAGTTCTTC. Its translation is CASSLMSPEQFF.

The genes are TRBV19 and TRBJ2-7; TRBD2 agrees at 7 bases. The CDR3 spans 16 residues. J lost 0 bases, V lost 3 bases, and 8 bases had no gene match. CDR1 and CDR2 (germline): LNHDA, SQIVND (reference sequence). DNA of the CDR3: TGTGCCAGTAGTATTGGCCTACTAGCGAACTCCTACGAGCAGTACTTC. This translates into CASSIGLLANSYEQYF.

The V call is TRBV27, the J call TRBJ2-3; TRBD2 aligns across 13 bases. Germline V gives CDR1 MNHEY, CDR2 SMNVEV (reference sequence). The CDR3 covers 16 residues. V dropped 4 bases and J dropped 1; count of bases not matched to a gene: 2. CDR3: CASSSGLAGGTDTQYF. CDR3 in DNA: TGTGCCAGCAGTTCCGGACTAGCGGGAGGCACAGATACGCAGTATTTT.

V gene TRBV6-5 combines with J gene TRBJ1-2, with D tentatively TRBD1 (5 bases). The CDR3 extends over 13 amino acids. Germline V gene lookup returns CDR1 MNHEY and CDR2 SVGAGI. V lost 6 bases and J lost 4, with 12 bases in between. The CDR3 sequence: CASSSGGPYGYTF. Here the CDR3 DNA reads TGTGCCAGCAGCTCGGGGGGTCCCTATGGCTACACCTTC.

The rearrangement joins TRBV2 to TRBJ2-3, with D perhaps matching TRBD1 (5 bases). Germline values: CDR1 SNHLY, CDR2 FYNNEI. The CDR3 sequence is 15 residues long. The V end lost 6 bases, the J end lost 1 base, and 14 bases lay between the germline ends. This chain's CDR3 is CASSPQGSGTDTQYF. The CDR3 DNA reads TGTGCCAGCAGCCCCCAGGGAAGTGGCACAGATACGCAGTATTTT.

This sequence joins TRBV27 and TRBJ2-5; TRBD1 matches 8 bases. In germline, CDR1 is MNHEY, CDR2 SMNVEV (reference sequence). Trimming cost V 6 bases and J 5 bases; bases outside gene matches: 5. The CDR3 is made up of 13 amino acids. The CDR3 bases are TGTGCCAGCAGAAGGACAGGGAGGGAGACCCAGTACTTC. Protein product: CASRRTGRETQYF.

This rearrangement joins TRBV11-3 to TRBJ2-1; D is ambiguous. The V and J ends lost 1 base and 8 bases respectively, with 9 bases between them. The CDR3 contains 13 residues. Germline loops: CDR1 SGHNT, CDR2 YENEEA. CDR3 nucleotide sequence: TGTGCCAGCAGCTTAGGATCCGAGTATGAGCAGTTCTTC. Translated: CASSLGSEYEQFF.

The chain links TRBV6-1 to TRBJ2-7, with D perhaps TRBD2 (5 bases). V gave up 5 bases and J gave up 2 bases, with 13 bases separating them. The CDR3 is made up of 14 amino acids. CDR1 and CDR2 from the germline V gene are MNHNS and SASEGT. In DNA, the CDR3 is TGTGCCAGCAGTTTAAGACTAAGACCCTACGAGCAGTACTTC. Amino acids: CASSLRLRPYEQYF.

The V call is TRBV27, the J call TRBJ2-1; TRBD2 matches 7 bases. The CDR3 covers 16 residues. After removal of 2 bases from V and 9 bases from J, the junction contained 13 bases not matched to a gene. Germline CDR1 and CDR2: MNHEY and SMNVEV (reference sequence). The chain's CDR3 is CASSLPGLGRAGEQFF. CDR3 coding DNA: TGTGCCAGCAGTTTACCGGGACTGGGGAGGGCGGGTGAGCAGTTCTTC.

The gene calls are TRBV7-3 and TRBJ2-1; 8 bases align to TRBD2. This CDR3 comprises 16 residues. The V and J ends lost 2 bases and 4 bases, in that order; junction bases with no gene match: 7. Germline CDR1 reads SGHTA; CDR2 reads FQGTGA. This CDR3 is CASSLRAGEGYNEQFF. In DNA, the CDR3 is TGTGCCAGCAGCTTACGAGCGGGAGAGGGGTACAATGAGCAGTTCTTC.

The chain links TRBV10-1 to TRBJ2-2; the match to TRBD2 covers 15 bases. Germline lookup yields CDR1 WNHNN and CDR2 SYGVQD (reference sequence). Germline trimming cut 3 bases from V and 0 bases from J; bases unmatched to any gene: 8. The CDR3 runs to 20 residues. CDR3 sequence reads: CASSEPGTSGGIPNTGELFF. The CDR3 coding sequence is TGCGCCAGCAGTGAACCCGGGACTAGCGGGGGGATCCCGAACACCGGGGAGCTGTTTTTT.

The chain joins TRBV6-5 to TRBJ1-6, with D perhaps TRBD1 (5 bases). This CDR3 comprises 16 residues. Germline V lookup: CDR1 MNHEY, CDR2 SVGAGI. Trimming removed 2 bases from V and 4 bases from J, with 12 bases in between. The CDR3 loop reads CASSYGPGEYNSPLHF. The CDR3 nucleotides read TGTGCCAGCAGTTACGGTCCGGGGGAATATAATTCACCCCTCCACTTT.

The V gene is TRBV9, the J gene TRBJ2-7, with 7 bases aligning to TRBD1. CDR1 is SGDLS, CDR2 YYNGEE, per germline. Germline trimming cut 0 bases from V and 4 bases from J; bases unmatched to any gene: 7. This CDR3 spans 15 amino acids. The CDR3 spells CASSVGQGDHYEQYF. Here the CDR3 DNA reads TGTGCCAGCAGCGTAGGGCAGGGGGATCATTACGAGCAGTACTTC.

V and J are TRBV10-3 and TRBJ2-7; TRBD1 aligns across 9 bases. The ends lost 6 bases at V and 4 bases at J; junction bases unmatched: 4. This CDR3 has 13 residues. CDR1 and CDR2 (germline): ENHRY, SYGVKD. CDR3 in amino acids: CAIRGQGWYEQYF. The CDR3 DNA follows: TGTGCCATCAGGGGACAGGGTTGGTACGAGCAGTACTTC.

The chain carries TRBV5-4 and TRBJ1-2; 10 nucleotides agree with TRBD1. Losses at the gene ends were 3 bases for V and 5 bases for J; bases not matched to a gene: 19. The CDR3 contains 19 residues. Germline CDR1 and CDR2: SGHNT and YYREEE (reference sequence). The CDR3 sequence is CASSYGGAGTGDAGYGYTF. CDR3 sequence (DNA): TGTGCCAGCAGCTACGGGGGGGCTGGGACAGGGGATGCTGGGTATGGCTACACCTTC.

CDR3 amino acids: CASSEPTSTGYNEQFF. The CDR3 nucleotides are TGTGCCAGCAGTGAACCTACTAGCACCGGATACAATGAGCAGTTCTTC. The chain carries TRBV25-1 and TRBJ2-1, with TRBD2 as a possible D gene (6 bases). CDR1 and CDR2 from the germline V gene are MGHDK and SYGVNS. This CDR3 contains 16 residues. Trimming left V 2 bases short and J 4 bases short, with 15 bases between.